What follows are 22 T cell receptor beta chains derived from one specimen sequenced in a study of T cell responses to AZD1222 COVID-19 vaccine. Assay used: immunoSEQ multiplex PCR; TCRdb lists only in-frame clones, some missing. Here the sample spans some 130,000 clones, 75% to 90% being singletons. Sample: peripheral blood, taken on day 0 of AZD1222 vaccination. All receptors come from an adult in good health.

The chain employs TRBV14 and TRBJ1-2; D ambiguous. CDR3 length equals 16 residues. The germline V and J ends were trimmed by 1 base and 8 bases, with 20 bases remaining between them. Germline CDR1 SGHDN, CDR2 FVKESK. The DNA for the CDR3 is TGTGCCAGCAGCCAAGTTGTGGGGAGTTCCTCTAGAGGCTACACCTTC. Translating gives CASSQVVGSSSRGYTF. Filled out from reference TRBV14 and TRBJ1-2, the complete variable domain reads EAGVTQFPSHSVIEKGQTVTLRCDPISGHDNLYWYRRVMGKEIKFLLHFVKESKQDESGMPNNRFLAERTGGTYSTLKVQPAELEDSGVYFCASSQVVGSSSRGYTFGSGTRLTVV.

This sequence joins TRBV11-2 and TRBJ1-2, with a weak D call TRBD1 (6 bases). Germline V gene data show CDR1 as SGHAT and CDR2 as FQNNGV. Trimming took off 1 base at V and 4 bases at J, with 13 bases between the two ends. The CDR3 covers 15 residues. The DNA of the CDR3 is TGTGCCAGCAGCTTAGGAAGAACAGGGCCCTATGGCTACACCTTC. Translated: CASSLGRTGPYGYTF.

The rearrangement joins TRBV7-3 to TRBJ2-3, with 7 bases identical to TRBD2. Looked up from germline, CDR1 is SGHTA and CDR2 is FQGTGA. CDR3 size: 15 residues. V was clipped by 3 bases and J by 3 bases; unmatched bases: 6. CDR3 DNA sequence: TGTGCCAGCAGCTTCGACGGGGGGAGTACAGATACGCAGTATTTT. Translated, it gives CASSFDGGSTDTQYF.

The J gene is TRBJ2-4, the V gene TRBV5-1; D is possibly TRBD1 (5 bases). The CDR3 is made up of 14 amino acids. Germline values: CDR1 SGHRS, CDR2 YFSETQ. The V end lost 4 bases, the J end lost 6 bases, and 14 bases lay between the germline ends. CDR3 protein: CASSTTDSRNIQYF. The CDR3 DNA follows: TGCGCCAGCAGCACCACCGACAGCCGAAACATTCAGTACTTC. The full variable domain, with the rest looked up from reference TRBV5-1 and TRBJ2-4, is KAGVTQTPRYLIKTRGQQVTLSCSPISGHRSVSWYQQTPGQGLQFLFEYFSETQRNKGNFPGRFSGRQFSNSRSEMNVSTLELGDSALYLCASSTTDSRNIQYFGAGTRLSVL.

The rearrangement uses TRBV18 and TRBJ1-2, with D uncertain. CDR3 length equals 15 residues. Germline V CDR1 and CDR2: KGHSH, LQKENI. V shed 6 bases and J shed 0 bases, with 14 bases lying between them. In DNA form, the CDR3 reads TGTGCCAGCTCCCCGGTTGATCCCCCTAACTATGGCTACACCTTC. Amino acids: CASSPVDPPNYGYTF.

The genes are TRBV7-8 and TRBJ1-3; the D is unclear. From germline, CDR1 is SGHVS and CDR2 FQNEAQ. Trimming took off 2 bases at V and 4 bases at J, with 6 bases between the two ends. The CDR3 consists of 13 residues. The CDR3 bases are TGTGCCAGCAGCTTAACCGCGGGAAACACCATATATTTT. Amino acids: CASSLTAGNTIYF. The entire variable domain, with the rest obtained from reference TRBV7-8 and TRBJ1-3, is as follows: GAGVSQSPRYKVAKRGQDVALRCDPISGHVSLFWYQQALGQGPEFLTYFQNEAQLDKSGLPSDRFFAERPEGSVSTLKIQRTQQEDSAVYLCASSLTAGNTIYFGEGSWLTVV.

The chain is built from TRBV6-1 and TRBJ2-1, with D possibly TRBD2 on 5 matching bases. The length of the CDR3 is 14 residues. Germline CDR1 MNHNS, CDR2 SASEGT. Trimming shortened V by 3 bases and J by 10 bases, and 16 bases separated the two germline ends. Here the CDR3 reads CASSEPDYAREQFF. The CDR3, as DNA: TGTGCCAGCAGTGAGCCCGACTACGCTCGAGAGCAGTTCTTC.

This clone was counted a single time. V gene TRBV7-2 combines with J gene TRBJ1-6; D call uncertain. The germline V and J ends were trimmed by 3 bases and 9 bases, with 15 bases remaining between them. Germline loops: CDR1 SGHTA, CDR2 FQGNSA. The CDR3 runs to 15 residues. The CDR3 reads CASSFLTTGSSPLHF. The CDR3 coding sequence is TGTGCCAGCAGCTTCCTGACGACGGGGAGTTCACCCCTCCACTTT.

The V call is TRBV2, the J call TRBJ1-6; D remains unclear. Per germline, CDR1 SNHLY and CDR2 FYNNEI. Trimming left V 3 bases short and J 6 bases short, with 6 bases between. This CDR3 has 13 amino acids. The chain's CDR3 is CASSDGVNSPLHF. CDR3 bases: TGTGCCAGCAGTGATGGGGTTAATTCACCCCTCCACTTT.

The rearrangement links TRBV12-3 or TRBV12-4 to TRBJ1-4; D gene uncertain. Trimming pared 4 bases from V and 8 bases from J, leaving 8 bases between. The CDR3 is 12 amino acids. The CDR3 sequence: CASSSTLEKLFF. Written as DNA, the CDR3 is TGTGCCAGCAGTTCCACTTTGGAAAAACTGTTTTTT.

The rearrangement joins TRBV19 to TRBJ1-1; a possible D gene is TRBD1 (6 bases). V lost 3 bases, J lost 7 bases, and 15 bases lay in between. The germline V gene has CDR1 LNHDA and CDR2 SQIVND (reference sequence). This CDR3 is 14 amino acids long. The CDR3 DNA reads as TGTGCCAGTAGTATCGGGCTGACAGGAGGTGAAGCTTTCTTT. It specifies CASSIGLTGGEAFF.

The chain combines TRBV24-1 with TRBJ2-7; 7 nucleotides line up with TRBD1. With V trimmed by 3 bases and J by 2 bases, 9 bases remained unmatched. The CDR3 is made up of 16 amino acids. In germline, CDR1 is KGHDR, CDR2 SFDVKD. The CDR3 spells CATSDRTGANPYEQYF. DNA for the CDR3: TGTGCCACCAGTGATCGAACAGGGGCCAATCCCTACGAGCAGTACTTC.

The chain joins TRBV29-1 to TRBJ1-3; D is undetermined. Germline V gene data show CDR1 as SQVTM and CDR2 as ANQGSEA. V gave up 6 bases and J gave up 1 base, with 7 bases separating them. The CDR3 is made up of 12 amino acids. The CDR3 reads CSVDGSGNTIYF. The CDR3 bases are TGCAGCGTGGACGGTTCTGGAAACACCATATATTTT.

The chain couples TRBV6-5 to TRBJ2-6, with D perhaps matching TRBD2 (5 bases). CDR3 length: 16 amino acids. V dropped 2 bases and J dropped 3 bases, with 11 bases sitting between them. Germline loops: CDR1 MNHEY, CDR2 SVGAGI. This chain's CDR3 is CASSYPAAGGANVLTF. The CDR3 DNA follows: TGTGCCAGCAGTTACCCGGCCGCGGGTGGGGCCAACGTCCTGACTTTC.

In this sample, this clone turned up once. The chain uses TRBV5-1 and TRBJ1-2; D remains ambiguous. The V gene lost 0 bases and the J gene lost 4 bases, with 10 bases spanning the gap. This CDR3 is 14 amino acids long. Germline CDR1 SGHRS, CDR2 YFSETQ. CDR3 nucleotides: TGCGCCAGCAGCTTGGAGGGTTCTAGCTATGGCTACACCTTC. This gives the protein CASSLEGSSYGYTF.

V gene TRBV5-1 combines with J gene TRBJ1-2; the D gene is possibly TRBD1 (5 bases). Trimming pared 1 base from V and 5 bases from J, leaving 21 bases between. Germline-derived CDR1 and CDR2 are SGHRS and YFSETQ. This CDR3 comprises 17 residues. The CDR3 is CASSLTPQDIGIYGYTF. The CDR3 nucleotides read TGCGCCAGCAGCTTGACCCCCCAGGACATTGGGATTTATGGCTACACCTTC.

This sequence joins TRBV9 and TRBJ2-1; 12 bases match TRBD2. J was trimmed by 10 bases and V by 4 bases; bases with no gene match: 12. In germline, CDR1 is SGDLS, CDR2 YYNGEE. The CDR3 totals 16 residues. This chain's CDR3 is CASSTQPSSGGAEQFF. The CDR3 DNA reads as TGTGCCAGCAGCACACAGCCTTCTAGCGGGGGGGCGGAGCAGTTCTTC.

The chain joins TRBV3-1 (or the pseudogene TRBV3-2) to TRBJ1-1; D is possibly TRBD1 (5 bases). CDR3 size: 14 residues. Trimming removed 2 bases from V and 0 bases from J, with 7 bases in between. CDR1 is LGHDT, CDR2 YNNKEL, per germline (reference sequence). This CDR3 reads CASSQRGVNTEAFF. The CDR3 nucleotides read TGTGCCAGCAGCCAAAGGGGAGTGAACACTGAAGCTTTCTTT.

The rearrangement joins TRBV27 to TRBJ1-1; TRBD1 matches at 9 bases. The germline V gene has CDR1 MNHEY and CDR2 SMNVEV (reference sequence). Losses at the gene ends were 2 bases for V and 4 bases for J; bases not matched to a gene: 5. The CDR3 covers 15 residues. The CDR3 region has the DNA TGTGCCAGCAGTTTAACAGGGGGCGTCGGCACTGAAGCTTTCTTT. Protein product: CASSLTGGVGTEAFF.

The chain combines TRBV6-6 with TRBJ2-4, with 9 bases aligning to TRBD1. CDR1 and CDR2 from the germline V gene are MNHNY and SVGAGI (reference sequence). The CDR3 runs 14 residues. V lost 6 bases and J lost 6; bases outside the gene matches: 6. The CDR3 sequence is CASRPGQGRNIQYF. CDR3 nucleotides: TGTGCCAGCAGACCGGGACAGGGAAGAAACATTCAGTACTTC.

This rearrangement joins TRBV6-1 to TRBJ1-1; the D gene is possibly TRBD1 (5 bases). CDR3 size: 12 residues. From germline, CDR1 is MNHNS and CDR2 SASEGT. Trimming took off 5 bases at V and 1 base at J, with 5 bases between the two ends. The CDR3 DNA reads as TGTGCCAGCAGTCAGGGGAACACTGAAGCTTTCTTT. Translated, it gives CASSQGNTEAFF.

The rearrangement links TRBV6-5 to TRBJ1-4; no clear D. This CDR3 contains 14 residues. Germline V gene data show CDR1 as MNHEY and CDR2 as SVGAGI. Between the trimmed V and J ends, which lost 5 bases and 4 bases, there was a span of 11 bases. CDR3 in DNA: TGTGCCAGCAGTAGGACCGCGAATAATGAAAAACTGTTTTTT. Translation: CASSRTANNEKLFF.